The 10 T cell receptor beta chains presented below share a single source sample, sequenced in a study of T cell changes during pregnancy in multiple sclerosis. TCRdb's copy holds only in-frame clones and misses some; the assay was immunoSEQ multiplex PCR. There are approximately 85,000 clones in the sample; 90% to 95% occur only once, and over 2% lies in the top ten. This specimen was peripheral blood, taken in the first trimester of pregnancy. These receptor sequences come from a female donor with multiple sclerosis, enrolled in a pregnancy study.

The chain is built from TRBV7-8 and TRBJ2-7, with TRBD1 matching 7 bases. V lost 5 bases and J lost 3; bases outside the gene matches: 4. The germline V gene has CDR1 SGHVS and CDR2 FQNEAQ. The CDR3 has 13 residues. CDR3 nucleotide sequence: TGTGCCAGCAGCCTCCGGGACAGCTACGAGCAGTACTTC. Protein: CASSLRDSYEQYF.

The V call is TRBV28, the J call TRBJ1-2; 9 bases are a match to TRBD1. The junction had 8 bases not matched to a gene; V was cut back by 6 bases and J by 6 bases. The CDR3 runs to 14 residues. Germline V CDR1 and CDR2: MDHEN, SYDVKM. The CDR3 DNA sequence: TGTGCCAGCAGGGAGGGGACAGGGAGCCATGGCTACACCTTC. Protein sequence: CASREGTGSHGYTF.

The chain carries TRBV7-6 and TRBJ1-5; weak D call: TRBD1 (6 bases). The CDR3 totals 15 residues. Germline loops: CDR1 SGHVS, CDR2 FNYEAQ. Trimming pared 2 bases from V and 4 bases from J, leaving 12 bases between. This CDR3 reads CASSLSVQGNQPQHF. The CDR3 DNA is TGTGCCAGCAGCTTATCAGTGCAGGGGAATCAGCCCCAGCATTTT.

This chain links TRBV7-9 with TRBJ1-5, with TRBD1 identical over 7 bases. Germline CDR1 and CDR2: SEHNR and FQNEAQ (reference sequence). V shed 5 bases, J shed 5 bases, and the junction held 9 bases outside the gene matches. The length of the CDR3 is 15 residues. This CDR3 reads CASSPATGRHQPQHF. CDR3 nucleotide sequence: TGTGCCAGCAGCCCGGCGACAGGGAGACATCAGCCCCAGCATTTT.

CDR3 coding DNA: TGCGCCAGCAGCCACCATAGCGGGGGGGCCACCGGGGAGCTGTTTTTT. Translating gives CASSHHSGGATGELFF. The V call is TRBV4-3, the J call TRBJ2-2, with TRBD2 matching over 11 bases. The junction had 4 bases not matched to a gene; V was cut back by 3 bases and J by 4 bases. Per germline, CDR1 LGHNA and CDR2 YSLEER. The CDR3 covers 16 residues.

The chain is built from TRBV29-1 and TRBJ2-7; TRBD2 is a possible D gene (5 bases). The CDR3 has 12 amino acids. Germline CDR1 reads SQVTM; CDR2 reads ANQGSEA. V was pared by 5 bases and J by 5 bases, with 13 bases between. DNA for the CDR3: TGCAGCGTTTTCATAGGAGGTCACGAGCAGTACTTC. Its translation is CSVFIGGHEQYF.

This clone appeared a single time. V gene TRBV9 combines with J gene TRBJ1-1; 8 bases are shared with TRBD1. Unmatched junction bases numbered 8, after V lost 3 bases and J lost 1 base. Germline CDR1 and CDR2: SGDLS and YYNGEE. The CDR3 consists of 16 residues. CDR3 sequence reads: CASSDLTGDPNTEAFF. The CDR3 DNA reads TGTGCCAGCAGCGATCTGACAGGGGACCCGAACACTGAAGCTTTCTTT.

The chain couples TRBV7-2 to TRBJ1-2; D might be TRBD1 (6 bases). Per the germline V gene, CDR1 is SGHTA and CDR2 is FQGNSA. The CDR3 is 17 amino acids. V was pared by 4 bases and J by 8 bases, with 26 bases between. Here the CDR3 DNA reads TGTGCCAGCAGCTCCTTTCCAGGGACAACCAGACTTGACGGCTACACCTTC. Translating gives CASSSFPGTTRLDGYTF.

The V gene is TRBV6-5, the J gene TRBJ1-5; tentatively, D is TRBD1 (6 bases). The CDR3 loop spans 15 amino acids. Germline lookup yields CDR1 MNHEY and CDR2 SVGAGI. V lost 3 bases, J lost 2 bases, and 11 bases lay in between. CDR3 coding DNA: TGTGCCAGCAGTTATACAGGGACGGGCAATCAGCCCCAGCATTTT. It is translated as CASSYTGTGNQPQHF.

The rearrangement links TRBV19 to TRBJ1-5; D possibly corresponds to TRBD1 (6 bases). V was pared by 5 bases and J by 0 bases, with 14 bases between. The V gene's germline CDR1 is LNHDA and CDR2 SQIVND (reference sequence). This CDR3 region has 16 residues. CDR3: CASSSDDRNSNQPQHF. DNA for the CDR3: TGTGCCAGTAGTTCGGATGACAGGAATAGCAATCAGCCCCAGCATTTT. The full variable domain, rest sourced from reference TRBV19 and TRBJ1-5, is DGGITQSPKYLFRKEGQNVTLSCEQNLNHDAMYWYRQDPGQGLRLIYYSQIVNDFQKGDIAEGYSVSREKKESFPLTVTSAQKNPTAFYLCASSSDDRNSNQPQHFGDGTRLSIL.